The clone carrying this T cell receptor (beta chain) was counted between two and nine times. Its target is not known. The data belong to a study of identical twins. V was trimmed by 8 bases and J by 13 bases, leaving 24 bases between them. This CDR3 has 14 residues. Looked up from germline, CDR1 is LGHDT and CDR2 is YNNKEL (reference sequence). TCRdb redid the calling of the 5' RACE reads with MiXCR, one entry per CDR3 protein. The table has 1.5 million to 2 million distinct CDR3 sequences, less than 40% seen once. Study-wide results and limits: Beta out-of-frame twin sharing showed a weaker excess. The study reached conclusions through statistical analysis that was cross-sectional, not following the same donors. Possibly, invariant MAIT and iNKT cells partly confounded zero-insertion analyses. Low generation-probability sequences were in excess among twin-shared out-of-frame alpha sequences.

Specimen: cord blood. This sequence joins TRBV3-1 and TRBJ2-4, with D perhaps TRBD2 (7 bases). This TCR derives from a newborn girl in good health. The CDR3 coding sequence is TGTGCCAGCTCCTCAAGCTGGGGGGGCGATGAGCAGTACTTC. Translation gives CASSSSWGGDEQYF.